The next 19 T cell receptor beta chains were all read from a single sample in a study of blood T cells in healthy people across ages. Primers used in a second PCR of about 7 to 12 cycles were a sample-barcoded 5' primer and a J-beta primer mix. TCRdb called the 5' RACE reads again in MiXCR, with one record for every CDR3 protein. The sample lists more than 600,000 distinct CDR3 sequences, 25% occurring once. The same specimen was also included in a second study, on T cells of mothers and their children.

The sequenced material came from blood. Receptors originate from a boy aged 5 to 17 in good health.

The chain couples TRBV5-1 to TRBJ2-5, with 8 nucleotides matching TRBD1. Unmatched junction bases numbered 7, after V lost 0 bases and J lost 3 bases. The CDR3 loop spans 16 amino acids. Germline V lookup: CDR1 SGHRS, CDR2 YFSETQ. This CDR3 reads CASSLEGQAAKETQYF. The DNA of the CDR3 is TGCGCCAGCAGCTTGGAGGGACAGGCAGCAAAAGAGACCCAGTACTTC.

This chain links TRBV29-1 with TRBJ2-5; D unresolved. The assigned J gene may be wrong: the sequence end matches TRBJ2-1 better. Germline CDR1 is SQVTM and CDR2 is ANQGSEA. The CDR3 runs 16 residues. The CDR3 nucleotides are TGCAGCGTTGATGGCAACTCTCAGAGCGCCTACAATGAGCAGTTCTTC. The encoded protein is CSVDGNSQSAYNEQFF.

This clonotype occurred a few times. This chain links TRBV12-5 with TRBJ2-3, with 9 bases aligning to TRBD1. CDR3 length equals 15 residues. Germline lookup yields CDR1 LGHNT and CDR2 FRNRAP. Germline trimming cut 5 bases from V and 4 bases from J; bases unmatched to any gene: 7. CDR3 bases: TGTGCTAGTGGTCGACTCACAGGGGGCTCAGATACGCAGTATTTT. Translating gives CASGRLTGGSDTQYF.

In its sample, this clonotype was seen a few times. V usage is TRBV25-1 and J usage is TRBJ1-3; 7 bases fit TRBD1. This CDR3 contains 15 residues. The germline CDR1 and CDR2 sequences are MGHDK and SYGVNS. V was pared by 4 bases and J by 4 bases, with 7 bases of the junction left unmatched. As DNA, the CDR3 is TGTGCCAGCAGTGTAGACAGGGTCCTCGGAAACACCATATATTTT. This translates into CASSVDRVLGNTIYF.

The chain is built from TRBV7-2 and TRBJ2-5; TRBD1 agrees at 8 bases. Germline lookup yields CDR1 SGHTA and CDR2 FQGNSA. The CDR3 runs to 16 residues. The V segment lost 0 bases and the J segment 2 bases; nucleotides outside the gene matches: 5. The CDR3 spells CASSLAATGAQETQYF. The CDR3 DNA reads as TGTGCCAGCAGCTTAGCTGCGACAGGGGCACAAGAGACCCAGTACTTC.

This clonotype was detected only a few times. DNA of the CDR3: TGTGCCAGCAGTCAAGAAGCGGCGACCTGGGGCACCGGGGAGCTGTTTTTT. Protein product: CASSQEAATWGTGELFF. The V gene is TRBV7-3, the J gene TRBJ2-2, with D perhaps matching TRBD2 (5 bases). This CDR3 comprises 17 residues. Germline values: CDR1 SGHTA, CDR2 FQGTGA. Trimming removed 6 bases at V and 4 bases at J, with 21 bases between.

This clonotype was seen just once. V usage is TRBV5-1 and J usage is TRBJ1-2, with unresolved D. Trimming stripped 0 bases from V and 5 bases from J, with 14 bases between. This CDR3 region has 15 residues. The V gene's germline CDR1 is SGHRS and CDR2 YFSETQ. CDR3 coding DNA: TGCGCCAGCAGCTTGGACAACAGTGGAAAGTATGGCTACACCTTC. It translates to CASSLDNSGKYGYTF.

This clonotype showed up just a few times. The chain carries TRBV2 and TRBJ2-5; possibly TRBD1 for D (5 bases). CDR1 is SNHLY and CDR2 is FYNNEI in the germline V gene. The CDR3 has 16 amino acids. The V gene lost 0 bases and the J gene lost 2 bases, with 13 bases spanning the gap. The CDR3 DNA follows: TGTGCCAGCAGTGAAGCAGGAACAGGCCGGCAAGAGACCCAGTACTTC. This gives the protein CASSEAGTGRQETQYF.

This clonotype was recorded a few times. This rearrangement joins TRBV27 to TRBJ1-1, with 9 bases aligning to TRBD1. The CDR3 extends over 13 amino acids. Germline CDR1 and CDR2: MNHEY and SMNVEV (reference sequence). V trimming: 6 bases; J trimming: 4 bases; junction bases outside the gene matches: 3. The CDR3 is CASSNRGPTEAFF. The DNA for the CDR3 is TGTGCCAGCAGCAACAGGGGGCCCACTGAAGCTTTCTTT.

V usage is TRBV20-1 and J usage is TRBJ2-2; TRBD2 might be the D (6 bases). The CDR3 spans 15 residues. Looked up from germline, CDR1 is DFQATT and CDR2 is SNEGSKA (reference sequence). The V and J ends lost 3 bases and 7 bases respectively, with 18 bases between them. CDR3 in DNA: TGCAGTGCTAGGTGGGGAGGTAGCATACGCGGGGAGCTGTTTTTT. This translates into CSARWGGSIRGELFF.

This clonotype has only a few counts. At one boundary the junction diverges from the germline segment, which might be a read error. The gene calls are TRBV7-9 and TRBJ1-2, with a tentative D call TRBD1 (5 bases). CDR3 length equals 14 residues. Germline CDR1 and CDR2: SEHNR and FQNEAQ (reference sequence). Here the CDR3 DNA reads TGTGCCAGCAGCTTTAAGGACACCTCTTATGGTTACACCTTC. Translated: CASSFKDTSYGYTF. The variable domain in full, completed from reference TRBV7-9 and TRBJ1-2, reads DTGVSQNPRHKITKRGQNVTFRCDPISEHNRLYWYRQTLGQGPEFLTYFQNEAQLEKSRLLSDRFSAERPKGSFSTLEIQRTEQGDSAMYLCASSFKDTSYGYTFGSGTRLTVV.

Many counts were recorded for this clonotype. One end of the junction is discordant with germline, which a read error may explain. The chain recombines TRBV4-1 with TRBJ2-1, with unresolved D. The CDR3 runs to 13 residues. The germline V gene encodes CDR1 MGHRA and CDR2 YSYEKL. DNA of the CDR3: TGTGCCAGCAGCCCCGCTTCCTACAATGAGCAGTTCTTC. This translates into CASSPASYNEQFF.

This chain connects TRBV25-1 to TRBJ2-6; D is ambiguous. V was shortened by 1 base and J by 3 bases, with 13 bases between the two germline ends. The CDR3 consists of 17 residues. Germline assignment: CDR1 MGHDK and CDR2 SYGVNS. CDR3 loop: CASSEWVDMNGANVLTF. The CDR3 DNA is TGTGCCAGCAGTGAATGGGTAGATATGAATGGGGCCAACGTCCTGACTTTC. The whole variable domain, remainder taken from reference TRBV25-1 and TRBJ2-6, is EADIYQTPRYLVIGTGKKITLECSQTMGHDKMYWYQQDPGMELHLIHYSYGVNSTEKGDLSSESTVSRIRTEHFPLTLESARPSHTSQYLCASSEWVDMNGANVLTFGAGSRLTVL.

The chain couples TRBV2 to TRBJ2-5; D remains ambiguous. The CDR3 spans 14 residues. Looked up from germline, CDR1 is SNHLY and CDR2 is FYNNEI. Trimming took off 2 bases at V and 2 bases at J, with 9 bases between the two ends. The DNA of the CDR3 is TGTGCCAGCAGTGAAAGGGCTCAACAAGAGACCCAGTACTTC. Translated, it gives CASSERAQQETQYF.

This clonotype has more than one count but fewer than ten. The chain links TRBV15 to TRBJ2-5; D ambiguous. The CDR3 has 15 residues. Germline V gene data show CDR1 as LNHNV and CDR2 as YYDKDF (reference sequence). V was cut by 0 bases and J by 5 bases, with 13 bases left in between. This CDR3 reads CATSRDLRSEETQYF. Here the CDR3 DNA reads TGTGCCACCAGCAGAGATCTTAGGTCTGAGGAGACCCAGTACTTC.

This sequence joins TRBV28 and TRBJ2-7; 12 bases agree with TRBD2. The V gene's germline CDR1 is MDHEN and CDR2 SYDVKM. Germline trimming cut 6 bases from V and 6 bases from J; bases unmatched to any gene: 9. This CDR3 has 15 amino acids. The CDR3 DNA is TGTGCCAGCAGGAGACTAGCGGGAGAAAGTGGCGAGCAGTACTTC. This codes for CASRRLAGESGEQYF.

This chain uses TRBV4-3 with TRBJ2-2, with D perhaps TRBD1 (5 bases). Germline assignment: CDR1 LGHNA and CDR2 YSLEER. V lost 0 bases and J 7 bases, leaving 12 bases between the germline ends. This CDR3 contains 15 residues. CDR3 in amino acids: CASSQDSGFVGELFF. The CDR3 coding sequence is TGCGCCAGCAGCCAAGACTCAGGGTTTGTCGGGGAGCTGTTTTTT.

The chain carries TRBV19 and TRBJ1-1, with unresolved D. With 3 bases removed from V and 3 bases from J, the gap between germline ends came to 20 bases. From germline, CDR1 is LNHDA and CDR2 SQIVND (reference sequence). The CDR3 has 17 amino acids. CDR3 DNA sequence: TGTGCCAGTAGTATCGAGGCAGATTACCTAATGGACACTGAAGCTTTCTTT. Its protein product is CASSIEADYLMDTEAFF.

This clonotype was seen only a few times. V gene TRBV29-1 combines with J gene TRBJ2-3, with unresolved D. CDR1 and CDR2 (germline): SQVTM, ANQGSEA. The CDR3 is 12 residues long. V was pared by 7 bases and J by 2 bases, with 10 bases between. In nucleotides, the CDR3 is TGCAGCGCCGATGACACCACAGATACGCAGTATTTT. Protein product: CSADDTTDTQYF.